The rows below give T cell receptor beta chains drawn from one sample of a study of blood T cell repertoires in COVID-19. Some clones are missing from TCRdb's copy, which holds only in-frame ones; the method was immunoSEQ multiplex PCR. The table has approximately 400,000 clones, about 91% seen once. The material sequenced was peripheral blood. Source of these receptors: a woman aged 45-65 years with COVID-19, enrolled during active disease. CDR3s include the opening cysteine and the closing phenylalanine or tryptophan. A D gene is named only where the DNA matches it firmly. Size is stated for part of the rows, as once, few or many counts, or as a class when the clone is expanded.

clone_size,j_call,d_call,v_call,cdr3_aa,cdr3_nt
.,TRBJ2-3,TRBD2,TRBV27,CASNQLAGVDTQYF,TGTGCCAGCAATCAACTAGCGGGGGTAGATACGCAGTATTTT
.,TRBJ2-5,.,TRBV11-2,CASSLARGNVATQYF,TGTGCCAGCAGCTTAGCCCGCGGGAACGTGGCCACCCAGTACTTC
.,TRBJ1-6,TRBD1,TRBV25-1,CASKVRTGDNSPLHF,TGTGCCAGCAAGGTACGGACAGGGGATAATTCACCCCTCCACTTT
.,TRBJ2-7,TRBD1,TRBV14,CASSQSGRGNAYEQYF,TGTGCCAGCAGCCAAAGCGGCAGGGGGAATGCCTACGAGCAGTACTTC
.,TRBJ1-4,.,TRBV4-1,CASSQAFEGLNEKLFF,TGCGCCAGCAGCCAGGCGTTTGAGGGCCTCAATGAAAAACTGTTTTTT
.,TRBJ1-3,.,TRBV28,CASSLRGSGNTIYF,TGTGCCAGCAGTTTAAGGGGGTCTGGAAACACCATATATTTT
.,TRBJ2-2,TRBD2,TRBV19,CASRGLAGLSGELFF,TGTGCCAGTCGGGGACTAGCGGGGCTGTCCGGGGAGCTGTTTTTT
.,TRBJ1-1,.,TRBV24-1,CATSGNRGTEAFF,TGTGCCACCAGTGGGAATCGGGGGACTGAAGCTTTCTTT
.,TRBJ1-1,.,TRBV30,CAWTPQPNTEAFF,TGTGCCTGGACTCCACAACCGAACACTGAAGCTTTCTTT
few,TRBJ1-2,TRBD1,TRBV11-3,CASSSDRGRGVF,TGTGCCAGCAGCTCTGACAGGGGGCGCGGAGTCTTC
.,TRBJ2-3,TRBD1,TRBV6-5,CASSAQGANTQYF,TGTGCCAGCAGCGCGCAGGGGGCGAATACGCAGTATTTT
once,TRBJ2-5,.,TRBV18,CASVRGLQETQYF,TGTGCCAGCGTAAGGGGACTCCAAGAGACCCAGTACTTC
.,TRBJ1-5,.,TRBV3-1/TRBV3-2,CASSSTPLWPQHF,TGTGCCAGCAGTTCGACTCCGCTGTGGCCCCAGCATTTT
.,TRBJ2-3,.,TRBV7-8,CASSLFQGSTDTQYF,TGTGCCAGCAGCTTGTTCCAGGGGAGCACAGATACGCAGTATTTT
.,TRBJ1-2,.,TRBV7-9,CASSSSTSFYGYTF,TGTGCCAGCAGCTCCAGTACCTCCTTCTATGGCTACACCTTC
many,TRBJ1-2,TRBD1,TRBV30,CAWSTRTGTYGYTF,TGTGCCTGGAGTACCCGGACAGGGACCTATGGCTACACCTTC
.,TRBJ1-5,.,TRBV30,CAWGGDSNQPQHF,TGTGCCTGGGGGGGGGACAGCAATCAGCCCCAGCATTTT
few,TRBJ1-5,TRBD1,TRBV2,CASRTGPNQPQHF,TGTGCCAGCAGGACAGGGCCGAATCAGCCCCAGCATTTT
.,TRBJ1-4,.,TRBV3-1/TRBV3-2,CASSWRIRDEKLFF,TGTGCCAGCAGCTGGAGGATAAGGGATGAAAAACTGTTTTTT
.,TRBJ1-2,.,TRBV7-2,CASSPEVGINYGYTF,TGTGCCAGCAGCCCAGAGGTCGGGATTAACTATGGCTACACCTTC
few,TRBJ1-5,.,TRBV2,CASTDGRGSRQPQHF,TGTGCCAGCACTGACGGGCGGGGGTCTCGTCAGCCCCAGCATTTT
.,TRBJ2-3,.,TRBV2,CASSVLTDTQYF,TGTGCCAGCAGTGTCCTTACAGATACGCAGTATTTT